A selection of T cell receptor beta chains follows, all from one sample in a study of cytomegalovirus exposure and HLA in healthy donors. The protocol was immunoSEQ multiplex PCR, while the TCRdb copy is restricted to in-frame clones and leaves out a portion. Of 200,000 to 300,000 clones listed, 82% are singletons. The sequencing input was PBMCs. These receptors all come from a middle-aged woman in good health and CMV-seropositive. The conserved cysteine and the conserved F or W are not part of the CDR3 here.

TRBJ1-1,TRBV30,AGGRNTEAF
TRBJ1-1,TRBV6-6,ASSYSAGEAF
TRBJ2-5,TRBV6-5,ASSSTGNQETQY
TRBJ2-3,TRBV5-4,ASSSGTGARDTQY
TRBJ2-6,TRBV5-4,ASSAPGQVSSGANVLT
TRBJ2-7,TRBV11-2,ASSQGTGNYEQY
TRBJ2-1,TRBV9,ASSVDLGAEQF
TRBJ1-3,TRBV28,ASSARGSGNTIY
TRBJ1-5,TRBV15,ATSRDRLGQPQH
TRBJ2-5,TRBV4-2,ASSHGRTSSQETQY
TRBJ2-7,TRBV7-6,ASSSGGASGVPYEQY
TRBJ1-2,TRBV7-9,ASSFLGGGNYGYT
TRBJ1-1,TRBV14,ASSTTKGTEAF
TRBJ2-3,TRBV4-2,ASSPGTRDTDTQY
TRBJ2-1,TRBV5-4,ASSFPPGQAYNEQF
TRBJ2-2,TRBV6-6,ASSPGTLNTGELF
TRBJ1-5,TRBV30,ACRTGSNNQPQH
TRBJ1-2,TRBV5-1,ASSYGGVGGYT
TRBJ2-3,TRBV12-5,ASGLGEYVTYGADTQY
TRBJ2-1,TRBV13,ASSGGLAGYNEQF
TRBJ2-2,TRBV5-6,ASSLRRYTGELF
TRBJ2-3,TRBV5-1,ASSLGTSGAQWDTQY
TRBJ2-1,TRBV13,ASSLGGSGGYEQF
TRBJ1-1,TRBV6-6,ATMDLFTEAF
TRBJ1-2,TRBV27,ASSLSGQGHYGYT
TRBJ2-5,TRBV30,AWSSRRGGPETQY
TRBJ2-5,TRBV15,ATSRDLQGVETQY
TRBJ2-2,TRBV19,ASSIVPGQGGTGELF
TRBJ2-5,TRBV10-3,AISGSTSAETQY
TRBJ1-1,TRBV9,ASSVASAGPDTEAF
TRBJ1-1,TRBV7-2,ASGYQPGSSTEAF
TRBJ2-5,TRBV5-1,ASSLVGQQETQY
TRBJ2-7,TRBV6-5,ATARNSYEQY
TRBJ1-1,TRBV12-5,ASGKDRVGSTEAF
TRBJ2-7,TRBV7-9,SSSFGSSYEQY
TRBJ2-3,TRBV4-2,ASSQDRVVAGGSNTDTQY
TRBJ1-1,TRBV6-5,ASNKQGRGTEAF
TRBJ2-1,TRBV4-2,ASSQNSDRRHNEQF
TRBJ2-1,TRBV7-9,ASSQTSGGARYEQF
TRBJ2-2,TRBV18,ASSPSGGNTGELF
TRBJ2-3,TRBV9,ASSAYPPERGGDTQY
TRBJ2-3,TRBV30,AWNRGGTDTQY
TRBJ2-7,TRBV2,ASSETVSYEQY
TRBJ2-1,TRBV5-4,ASSGRSGGRGNEQF
TRBJ1-1,TRBV19,ASRRTVYQNTEAF
TRBJ2-1,TRBV7-8,ASSLGGGVSYNEQF
TRBJ2-7,TRBV7-6,ASSRTSVSYEQY
TRBJ1-4,TRBV18,ASSPEGAANEKLF
TRBJ1-2,TRBV4-1,ASSLRRDRGSANYGYT
TRBJ1-1,TRBV5-6,ASSLVWGYGTEAF
TRBJ2-7,TRBV6-5,ASSYSGQGSYEQY
TRBJ1-2,TRBV19,ASRWGQGAGDYGYT
TRBJ2-2,TRBV9,ASSPPWAVNTGELF
TRBJ2-7,TRBV6-6,ASSDSGLAGGYEQY